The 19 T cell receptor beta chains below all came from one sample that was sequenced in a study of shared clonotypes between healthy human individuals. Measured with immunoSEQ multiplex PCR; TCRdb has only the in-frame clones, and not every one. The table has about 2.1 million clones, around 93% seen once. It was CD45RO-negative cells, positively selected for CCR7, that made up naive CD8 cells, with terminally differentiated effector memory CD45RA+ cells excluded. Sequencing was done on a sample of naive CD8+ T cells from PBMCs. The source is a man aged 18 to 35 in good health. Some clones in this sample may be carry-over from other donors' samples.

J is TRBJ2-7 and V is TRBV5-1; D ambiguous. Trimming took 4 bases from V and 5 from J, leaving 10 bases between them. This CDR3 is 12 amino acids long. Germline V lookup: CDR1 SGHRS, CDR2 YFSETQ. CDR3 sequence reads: CASSPAEHEQYF. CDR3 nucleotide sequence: TGCGCCAGCAGCCCGGCCGAGCACGAGCAGTACTTC.

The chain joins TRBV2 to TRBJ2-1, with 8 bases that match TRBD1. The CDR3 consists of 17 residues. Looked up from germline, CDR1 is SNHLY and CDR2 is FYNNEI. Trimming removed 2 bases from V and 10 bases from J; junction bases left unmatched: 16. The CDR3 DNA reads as TGTGCCAGCAGTGAAATCGGGCGAGGCAGGGGGCTAGTCGAGCAGTTCTTC. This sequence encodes CASSEIGRGRGLVEQFF.

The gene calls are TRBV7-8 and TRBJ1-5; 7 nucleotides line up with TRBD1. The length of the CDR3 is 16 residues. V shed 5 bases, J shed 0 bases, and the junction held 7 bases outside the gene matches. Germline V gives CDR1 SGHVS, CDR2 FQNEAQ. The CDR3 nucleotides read TGTGCCAGCAGCGTGGGGACAGCTTATAGCAATCAGCCCCAGCATTTT. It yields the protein CASSVGTAYSNQPQHF.

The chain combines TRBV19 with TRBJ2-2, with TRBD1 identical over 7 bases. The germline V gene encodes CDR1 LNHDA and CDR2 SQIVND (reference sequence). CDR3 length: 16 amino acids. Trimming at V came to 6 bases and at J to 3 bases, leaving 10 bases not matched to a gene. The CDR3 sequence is CASRADREGDTGELFF. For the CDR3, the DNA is TGTGCCAGTAGGGCCGACAGGGAAGGAGACACCGGGGAGCTGTTTTTT.

The CDR3 DNA follows: TGTGCCAGCAGCCGGAAGACTAGAGTCCCAGATACGCAGTATTTT. Translating it yields CASSRKTRVPDTQYF. This chain connects TRBV7-9 to TRBJ2-3; tentatively, D is TRBD2 (6 bases). V lost 5 bases and J lost 4, with 16 bases in between. The CDR3 spans 15 residues. Germline V gives CDR1 SEHNR, CDR2 FQNEAQ (reference sequence).

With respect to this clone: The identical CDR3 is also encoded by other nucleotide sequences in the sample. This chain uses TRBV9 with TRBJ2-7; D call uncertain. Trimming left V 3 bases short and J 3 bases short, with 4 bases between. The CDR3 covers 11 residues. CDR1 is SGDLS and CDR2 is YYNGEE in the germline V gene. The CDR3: CASSAGYEQYF. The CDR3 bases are TGTGCCAGCAGCGCAGGCTACGAGCAGTACTTC. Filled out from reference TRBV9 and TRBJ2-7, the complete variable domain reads DSGVTQTPKHLITATGQRVTLRCSPRSGDLSVYWYQQSLDQGLQFLIQYYNGEERAKGNILERFSAQQFPDLHSELNLSSLELGDSALYFCASSAGYEQYFGPGTRLTVT.

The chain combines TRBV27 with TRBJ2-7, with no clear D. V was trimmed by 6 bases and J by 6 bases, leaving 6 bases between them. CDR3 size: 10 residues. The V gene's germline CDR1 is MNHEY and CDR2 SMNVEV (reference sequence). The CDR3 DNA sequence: TGTGCCAGCAGCCCGTTCGAGCAGTACTTC. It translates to CASSPFEQYF.

The CDR3 DNA sequence: TGTGCCAGCACCGGGCGAATTATAGGTGAAGCTTTCTTT. Amino acids: CASTGRIIGEAFF. V and J are TRBV6-1 and TRBJ1-1; D gene ambiguous. CDR3 size: 13 residues. CDR1 MNHNS and CDR2 SASEGT come from the germline V gene. V was clipped by 7 bases and J by 7 bases, with 16 bases between them.

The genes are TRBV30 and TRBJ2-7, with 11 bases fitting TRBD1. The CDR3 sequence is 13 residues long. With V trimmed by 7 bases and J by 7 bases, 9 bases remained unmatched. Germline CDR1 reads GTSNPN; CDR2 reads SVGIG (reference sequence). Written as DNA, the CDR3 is TGTGCCTACCGGGACAGGGGGGTTAGGGAGCAGTACTTC. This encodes CAYRDRGVREQYF.

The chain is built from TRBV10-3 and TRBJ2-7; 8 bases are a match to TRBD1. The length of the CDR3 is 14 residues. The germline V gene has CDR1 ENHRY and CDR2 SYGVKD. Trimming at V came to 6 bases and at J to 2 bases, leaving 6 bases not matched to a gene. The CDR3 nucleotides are TGTGCCATCAGGGTGGGACAGGTGGCCTACGAGCAGTACTTC. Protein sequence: CAIRVGQVAYEQYF.

CDR3: CATSSNRVGLYEQYF. For the CDR3, the DNA is TGTGCCACCAGCAGTAACAGGGTCGGGCTCTACGAGCAGTACTTC. The chain employs TRBV15 and TRBJ2-7; possible D gene TRBD1, 6 bases. Looked up from germline, CDR1 is LNHNV and CDR2 is YYDKDF (reference sequence). Trimming pared 3 bases from V and 3 bases from J, leaving 15 bases between. The CDR3 runs to 15 residues.

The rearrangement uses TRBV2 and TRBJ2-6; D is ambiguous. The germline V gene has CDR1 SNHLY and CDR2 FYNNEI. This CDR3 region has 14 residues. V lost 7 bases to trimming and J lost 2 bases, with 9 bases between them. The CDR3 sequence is CASKGPPGANVLTF. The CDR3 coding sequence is TGTGCCAGCAAGGGTCCTCCTGGGGCCAACGTCCTGACTTTC.

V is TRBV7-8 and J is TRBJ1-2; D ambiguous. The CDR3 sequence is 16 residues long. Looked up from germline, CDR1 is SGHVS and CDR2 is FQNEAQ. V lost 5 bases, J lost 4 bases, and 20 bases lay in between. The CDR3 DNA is TGTGCCAGCAGCCCAAAGTACGGGGAGAGGAGCTATGGCTACACCTTC. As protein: CASSPKYGERSYGYTF.

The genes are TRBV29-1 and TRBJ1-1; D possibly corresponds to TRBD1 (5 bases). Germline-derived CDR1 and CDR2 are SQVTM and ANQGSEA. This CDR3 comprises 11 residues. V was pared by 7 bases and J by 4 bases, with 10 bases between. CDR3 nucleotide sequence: TGCAGCGCAAGGGGAGGCACTGAAGCTTTCTTT. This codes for CSARGGTEAFF.

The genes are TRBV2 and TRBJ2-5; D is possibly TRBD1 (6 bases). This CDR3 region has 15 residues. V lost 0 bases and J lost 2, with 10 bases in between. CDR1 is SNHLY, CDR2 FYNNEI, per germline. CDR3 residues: CASSEAGTTQETQYF. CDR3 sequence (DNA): TGTGCCAGCAGTGAAGCCGGGACAACTCAAGAGACCCAGTACTTC.

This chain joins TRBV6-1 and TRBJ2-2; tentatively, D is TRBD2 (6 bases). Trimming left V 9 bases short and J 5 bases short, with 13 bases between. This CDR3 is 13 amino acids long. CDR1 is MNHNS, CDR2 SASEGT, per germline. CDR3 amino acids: CASRDFSTGELFF. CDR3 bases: TGTGCCAGTAGGGACTTTTCTACCGGGGAGCTGTTTTTT.

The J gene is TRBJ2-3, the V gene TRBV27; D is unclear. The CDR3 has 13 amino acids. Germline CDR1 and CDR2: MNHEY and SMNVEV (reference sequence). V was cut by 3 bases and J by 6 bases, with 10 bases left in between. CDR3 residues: CASSFVLSDTQYF. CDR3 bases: TGTGCCAGCAGTTTTGTTCTGTCGGATACGCAGTATTTT.

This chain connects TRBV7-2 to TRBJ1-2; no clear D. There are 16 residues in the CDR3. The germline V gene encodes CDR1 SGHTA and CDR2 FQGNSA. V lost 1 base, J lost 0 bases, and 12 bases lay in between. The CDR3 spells CASSLGVFLSNYGYTF. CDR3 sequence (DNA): TGTGCCAGCAGCTTAGGGGTGTTCTTATCTAACTATGGCTACACCTTC.

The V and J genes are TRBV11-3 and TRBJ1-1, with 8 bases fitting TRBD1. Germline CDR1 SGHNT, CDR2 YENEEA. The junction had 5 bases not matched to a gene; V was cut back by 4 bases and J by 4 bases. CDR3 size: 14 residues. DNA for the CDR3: TGTGCCAGCAGCTCCGGGACAGGCAGCACTGAAGCTTTCTTT. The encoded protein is CASSSGTGSTEAFF. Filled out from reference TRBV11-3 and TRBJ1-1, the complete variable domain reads EAGVVQSPRYKIIEKKQPVAFWCNPISGHNTLYWYLQNLGQGPELLIRYENEEAVDDSQLPKDRFSAERLKGVDSTLKIQPAELGDSAVYLCASSSGTGSTEAFFGQGTRLTVV.